This entry describes one TCR beta chain. Its antigen remains unidentified. The data are from a study of T cell responses to AZD1222 COVID-19 vaccine. Germline V gene data show CDR1 as SQVTM and CDR2 as ANQGSEA. The CDR3 is 14 amino acids. V trimming: 7 bases; J trimming: 4 bases; junction bases outside the gene matches: 12. Produced via immunoSEQ multiplex PCR; TCRdb's table is partial and in-frame only. Of 110,000 to 150,000 clones in the sample, nearly 95% were seen once. Whole-study findings and limits: The donors showed a predominance of white British ancestry and of females, with possible underestimation of clonal diversity.

The sample in question was peripheral blood, obtained on day 0 of AZD1222 vaccination. This receptor was taken from an adult in good health. The chain recombines TRBV29-1 with TRBJ1-1; 7 nucleotides align to TRBD1. DNA of the CDR3: TGCAGCGCACAGGTCCAGGGGGAGGTCACTGAAGCTTTCTTT. Amino acids: CSAQVQGEVTEAFF.